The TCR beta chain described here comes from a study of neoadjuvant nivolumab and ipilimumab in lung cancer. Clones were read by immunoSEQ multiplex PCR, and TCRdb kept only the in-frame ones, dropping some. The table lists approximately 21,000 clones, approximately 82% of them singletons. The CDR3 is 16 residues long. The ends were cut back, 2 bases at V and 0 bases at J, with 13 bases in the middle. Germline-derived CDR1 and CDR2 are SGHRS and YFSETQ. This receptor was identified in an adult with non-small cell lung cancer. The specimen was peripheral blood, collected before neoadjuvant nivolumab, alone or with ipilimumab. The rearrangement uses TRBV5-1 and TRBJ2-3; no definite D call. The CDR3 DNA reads TGCGCCAGCAGCTTAGCTAGGAAATCTAGCACAGATACGCAGTATTTT. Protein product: CASSLARKSSTDTQYF.